This is a list of T cell receptor beta chains from one sample in a study of follicular helper T cells after annual influenza vaccination. Measured with immunoSEQ multiplex PCR; TCRdb has only the in-frame clones, and not every one. The data contain approximately 15,000 clones, about 78% of them singletons. The sequenced sample was CXCR5- memory CD4+ T cells sorted from blood, obtained on the day of influenza vaccination. Receptor source: an adult who received the influenza vaccine. Both conserved end residues are part of each CDR3.

v_call	cdr3_aa
TRBV6-8	CASTQPGTSGDTQYF
TRBV6-1	CASSRNQGLYETQYF
TRBV7-2	CASSPRGAGGYTF
TRBV5-4	CASSKEGTDTQYF
TRBV9	CASSAPPGQGDTEAFF
TRBV7-2	CASSLGRVNTGELFF
TRBV2	CASSGRSYSNQPQHF
TRBV7-2	CASSLGGRDRITYEQYF
TRBV29-1	CSVPSGQGNTEAFF
TRBV7-2	CASSRAGATNYGYTF
TRBV10-3	CAIKVGAGKTGEQYF
TRBV6-1	CASSRGSDTQYF
TRBV5-4	CASSLDGQIRRTDTQYF
TRBV4-2	CASSGWGKNIQYF
TRBV7-6	CASSLRRQTQETQYF
TRBV5-1	CASSLGVQGPETQYF
TRBV12-5	CASGLASGGTRGTQYF
TRBV4-1	CASSQEGTGTNNEQFF
TRBV2	CASSFGRGFQPQHF
TRBV18	CASSPPGKTQYF
TRBV28	CASRELDTIYF
TRBV11-3	CASSLVGNTIYF
TRBV4-3	CASSQEVQGRFYEQYF
TRBV7-2	CASSTMETQYF
TRBV18	CASSLQGGNNQPQHF
TRBV11-2	CASSPRGGANYGYTF
TRBV19	CASSWQGALNEQFF
TRBV14	CASSPRRQSSSYEQYF
TRBV5-6	CASSRNAGYSAGNTIYF
TRBV5-1	CASSLGFRTGVRNTEAFF
TRBV7-2	CASCPASGGALETQYF
TRBV7-4	CASSLGPPYSNQPQHF
TRBV19	CASANPGGMSFGGELFF
TRBV6-1	CASSELAGYNEQFF
TRBV7-9	CASSPRLADEQFF
TRBV6-5	CASSYRGPGYGYTF
TRBV18	CASSPEETQYF
TRBV4-2	CASSQDYQRGASVNEQFF
TRBV4-2	CASSQDGQTRNTIYF
TRBV19	CASSRYEDPGGSGANVLTF
TRBV4-2	CASSRGRDMPSTEQYF
TRBV5-1	CASSWSGDDTGELFF
TRBV5-1	CASTLGTDEKLFF
TRBV5-6	CASSLSGLGYNEQFF
TRBV27	CASSFSAGIQETQYF
TRBV7-9	CASSFPPEKLFF
TRBV7-9	CASSWEGHGYTF
TRBV4-3	CASSQEVTEAFF
TRBV6-5	CASSFNRDRVNNEQFF
TRBV7-9	CASSPTGTKNQPQHF
TRBV1	CTSSPVFVAQSRANVLTF
TRBV9	CASSVLAGVYTDTQYF
TRBV14	CASSLRTGQNVKLFF
TRBV9	CASSVDRGAYEQYF
TRBV7-2	CASSPKGDELGGKEQPQHF